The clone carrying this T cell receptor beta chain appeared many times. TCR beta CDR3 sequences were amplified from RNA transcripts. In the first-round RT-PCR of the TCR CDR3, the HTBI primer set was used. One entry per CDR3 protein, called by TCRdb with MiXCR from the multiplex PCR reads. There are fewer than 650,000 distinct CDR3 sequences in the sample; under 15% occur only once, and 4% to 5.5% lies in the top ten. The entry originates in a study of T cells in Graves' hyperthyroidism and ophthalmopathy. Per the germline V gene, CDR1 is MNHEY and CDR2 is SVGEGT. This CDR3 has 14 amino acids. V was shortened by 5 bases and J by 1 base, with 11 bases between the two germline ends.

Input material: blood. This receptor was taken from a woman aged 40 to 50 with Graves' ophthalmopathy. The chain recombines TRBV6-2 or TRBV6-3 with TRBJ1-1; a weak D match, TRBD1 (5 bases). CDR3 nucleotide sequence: TGTGCCAGCAGTACGGGGGTGGGGAACACTGAAGCTTTCTTT. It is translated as CASSTGVGNTEAFF.